The 22 T cell receptor beta chains below come from one sample, sequenced in a study of blood T cell repertoires in COVID-19. Some clones are missing from TCRdb's copy, which holds only in-frame ones; the method was immunoSEQ multiplex PCR. The sample shows some 30,000 clones, 90% of them seen only once. The material sequenced was peripheral blood. The origin of the receptors is a man in his sixties or seventies with active or convalescent COVID-19.

The chain carries TRBV6-5 and TRBJ1-2; D not certain. The CDR3 length is 13 residues. Germline V gene sequence: CDR1 MNHEY, CDR2 SVGAGI. V dropped 4 bases and J dropped 4 bases, with 10 bases sitting between them. The DNA for the CDR3 is TGTGCCAGCAGTTCCGGTCGTCCCTATGGCTACACCTTC. This sequence encodes CASSSGRPYGYTF.

This chain connects TRBV6-5 to TRBJ1-5, with D perhaps TRBD1 (5 bases). Trimming shortened V by 5 bases and J by 5 bases, and 13 bases separated the two germline ends. Germline CDR1 is MNHEY and CDR2 is SVGAGI. The CDR3 loop spans 14 amino acids. CDR3: CASSQQVSYQPQHF. The DNA of the CDR3 is TGTGCCAGCAGTCAACAGGTTTCCTATCAGCCCCAGCATTTT.

The CDR3 nucleotides are TGTGCCAGCAGCCCGTCGACAGGGAATAGCCCCCATGAGCAGTTCTTC. Its translation is CASSPSTGNSPHEQFF. This chain uses TRBV11-2 with TRBJ2-1; 7 bases align to TRBD1. This CDR3 has 16 residues. The germline V gene encodes CDR1 SGHAT and CDR2 FQNNGV. Unmatched junction bases numbered 15, after V lost 5 bases and J lost 8 bases.

The chain combines TRBV30 with TRBJ2-2; D is uncertain. Trimming removed 0 bases from V and 4 bases from J, with 9 bases in between. CDR3 length: 14 amino acids. CDR1 and CDR2 from the germline V gene are GTSNPN and SVGIG (reference sequence). CDR3: CAWSVLPGTGELFF. The CDR3 nucleotides are TGTGCCTGGAGTGTACTACCCGGCACCGGGGAGCTGTTTTTT.

The chain carries TRBV10-3 and TRBJ1-5; 7 bases are a match to TRBD1. This CDR3 contains 15 residues. V shed 6 bases, J shed 6 bases, and the junction held 11 bases outside the gene matches. Germline V gene data show CDR1 as ENHRY and CDR2 as SYGVKD. The CDR3 sequence: CAISTTRQGTQPQHF. The CDR3 nucleotides are TGTGCCATCAGCACGACCCGACAGGGAACTCAGCCCCAGCATTTT.

The genes are TRBV5-1 and TRBJ1-4, with a weak D call TRBD1 (5 bases). Trimming took off 5 bases at V and 8 bases at J, with 16 bases between the two ends. The CDR3 sequence is 14 residues long. Germline CDR1 is SGHRS and CDR2 is YFSETQ. This chain's CDR3 is CASSQGRVREKLFF. CDR3 sequence (DNA): TGCGCCAGCAGTCAGGGCAGGGTCCGGGAAAAACTGTTTTTT.

The V and J genes are TRBV19 and TRBJ2-7, with 10 bases aligning to TRBD1. Germline V CDR1 and CDR2: LNHDA, SQIVND (reference sequence). Trimming took 6 bases from V and 6 from J; bases not matched to a gene: 5. This CDR3 has 13 residues. The CDR3 DNA reads as TGTGCCAGTAGCTGGGACAGGGGCTCCGAGCAGTACTTC. It yields the protein CASSWDRGSEQYF.

The count of this clone is one. The chain couples TRBV7-9 to TRBJ2-7, with 10 nucleotides matching TRBD1. The V gene end was trimmed by 3 bases and the J gene end by 6 bases; junction bases not matched to a gene: 8. This CDR3 comprises 15 residues. Germline CDR1 is SEHNR and CDR2 is FQNEAQ (reference sequence). The CDR3 loop is CASSFEGQGSGEQYF. CDR3 nucleotide sequence: TGTGCCAGCAGCTTCGAGGGACAGGGGTCCGGCGAGCAGTACTTC.

This sequence joins TRBV12-3 or TRBV12-4 and TRBJ1-2; no clear D. The CDR3 totals 13 residues. V was shortened by 2 bases and J by 3 bases, with 7 bases between the two germline ends. CDR3 DNA: TGTGCCAGCAGTTTATTCAGTCACTATGGCTACACCTTC. It yields the protein CASSLFSHYGYTF.

The rearrangement joins TRBV9 to TRBJ2-1, with a tentative D call TRBD1 (6 bases). The germline V and J ends were trimmed by 3 bases and 5 bases, with 15 bases remaining between them. The CDR3 contains 15 residues. Germline V gene lookup returns CDR1 SGDLS and CDR2 YYNGEE. CDR3 nucleotides: TGTGCCAGCAGCGGAAGAACCGGACAGAACAATGAGCAGTTCTTC. Amino acid sequence: CASSGRTGQNNEQFF.

This clone appeared once. This chain uses TRBV19 with TRBJ1-1, with D unresolved. The germline CDR1 and CDR2 sequences are LNHDA and SQIVND (reference sequence). Trimming removed 0 bases at V and 7 bases at J, with 9 bases between. The CDR3 covers 13 residues. This chain's CDR3 is CASSIEYYGEAFF. CDR3 coding DNA: TGTGCCAGTAGTATAGAATATTACGGTGAAGCTTTCTTT. Variable domain in full (rest from reference TRBV19 and TRBJ1-1): DGGITQSPKYLFRKEGQNVTLSCEQNLNHDAMYWYRQDPGQGLRLIYYSQIVNDFQKGDIAEGYSVSREKKESFPLTVTSAQKNPTAFYLCASSIEYYGEAFFGQGTRLTVV.

The chain carries TRBV5-8 and TRBJ1-1; tentative D call: TRBD1 (6 bases). V shed 5 bases and J shed 1 base, with 9 bases lying between them. Germline values: CDR1 SGHTS, CDR2 YDEGEE. The CDR3 runs 13 residues. The CDR3 protein is CASSRGQNTEAFF. The CDR3 DNA follows: TGTGCCAGCAGTCGGGGACAGAACACTGAAGCTTTCTTT.

The gene calls are TRBV5-6 and TRBJ2-6; TRBD1 matches 11 bases. CDR1 is SGHDT and CDR2 is YYEEEE in the germline V gene. The length of the CDR3 is 18 residues. Trimming cost V 3 bases and J 1 base; bases outside gene matches: 6. The CDR3 is CASSSPGQGVSGANVLTF. Written as DNA, the CDR3 is TGTGCCAGCAGCTCGCCGGGACAGGGGGTTTCTGGGGCCAACGTCCTGACTTTC. The full variable domain, with the rest looked up from reference TRBV5-6 and TRBJ2-6, is DAGVTQSPTHLIKTRGQQVTLRCSPKSGHDTVSWYQQALGQGPQFIFQYYEEEERQRGNFPDRFSGHQFPNYSSELNVNALLLGDSALYLCASSSPGQGVSGANVLTFGAGSRLTVL.

A few counts support this clone. This rearrangement joins TRBV24-1 to TRBJ2-1; the D gene is possibly TRBD2 (5 bases). Germline CDR1 KGHDR, CDR2 SFDVKD. The CDR3 spans 14 residues. V was clipped by 10 bases and J by 0 bases, with 12 bases between them. CDR3 DNA sequence: TGTGCCACGGAGGACGCTAGCTCCTACAATGAGCAGTTCTTC. It specifies CATEDASSYNEQFF.

The chain employs TRBV7-8 and TRBJ1-3, with 8 bases aligning to TRBD1. V gave up 5 bases and J gave up 3 bases; unmatched junction bases: 21. Germline loops: CDR1 SGHVS, CDR2 FQNEAQ. The CDR3 is made up of 20 amino acids. This chain's CDR3 is CASSTELRGRLQPGGNTIYF. As DNA, the CDR3 is TGTGCCAGCAGCACAGAGCTCAGGGGGCGTCTTCAACCCGGTGGAAACACCATATATTTT.

V is TRBV7-8 and J is TRBJ2-1; the D gene is possibly TRBD2 (5 bases). The CDR3 runs 13 residues. V lost 5 bases to trimming and J lost 5 bases, with 10 bases between them. Looked up from germline, CDR1 is SGHVS and CDR2 is FQNEAQ. The CDR3 DNA reads TGTGCCAGCAGCAGCGGCCTGAACAATGAGCAGTTCTTC. Protein product: CASSSGLNNEQFF.

This chain links TRBV7-6 with TRBJ2-4; TRBD2 aligns across 13 bases. The CDR3 extends over 16 amino acids. J was trimmed by 10 bases and V by 5 bases; bases with no gene match: 11. Looked up from germline, CDR1 is SGHVS and CDR2 is FNYEAQ. The CDR3 region is CASSPPPGLAGEIQYF. As DNA, the CDR3 is TGTGCCAGCAGCCCCCCTCCCGGACTAGCGGGGGAAATTCAGTACTTC.

The chain couples TRBV4-2 to TRBJ1-2; possibly TRBD1 for D (5 bases). Germline lookup yields CDR1 LGHNA and CDR2 YNFKEQ. Trimming cost V 1 base and J 6 bases, with 18 bases left between them. There are 16 residues in the CDR3. CDR3 sequence reads: CASSQALGPEHNGYTF. The CDR3 bases are TGTGCCAGCAGCCAAGCCTTGGGGCCTGAACACAATGGCTACACCTTC.

The chain links TRBV21-1 to TRBJ1-5; the DNA was not used to check the table's D call, TRBD1. TRBV21-1 is an annotated pseudogene. The CDR3 is 20 residues long. The chain's CDR3 is CASSKVPTGVVPGSNQPQHF. The CDR3 bases are TGTGCCAGCAGCAAAGTTCCGACAGGGGTGGTCCCCGGTAGCAATCAGCCCCAGCATTTT.

The chain employs TRBV2 and TRBJ2-3; D is possibly TRBD2 (5 bases). Trimming cost V 6 bases and J 1 base, with 11 bases left between them. This CDR3 comprises 14 residues. Germline CDR1 reads SNHLY; CDR2 reads FYNNEI. CDR3 in amino acids: CASRAGSGTDTQYF. CDR3 nucleotides: TGTGCCAGCAGGGCGGGTTCGGGCACAGATACGCAGTATTTT.

The chain employs TRBV7-9 and TRBJ1-1; 11 nucleotides match TRBD1. The CDR3 sequence is 14 residues long. V was pared by 5 bases and J by 5 bases, with 4 bases of the junction left unmatched. Germline CDR1 and CDR2: SEHNR and FQNEAQ (reference sequence). The CDR3, as DNA: TGTGCCAGCAGCCCAGGACAGGGGGCGACTGAAGCTTTCTTT. It yields the protein CASSPGQGATEAFF.

The chain employs TRBV12-3 or TRBV12-4 and TRBJ2-1, with 8 bases aligning to TRBD2. The CDR3 covers 12 residues. The trim removed 11 bases at V and 7 bases at J, leaving 7 bases unmatched. The CDR3 sequence: CAGAGAGNEQFF. DNA for the CDR3: TGTGCCGGAGCGGGAGCGGGAAATGAGCAGTTCTTC.